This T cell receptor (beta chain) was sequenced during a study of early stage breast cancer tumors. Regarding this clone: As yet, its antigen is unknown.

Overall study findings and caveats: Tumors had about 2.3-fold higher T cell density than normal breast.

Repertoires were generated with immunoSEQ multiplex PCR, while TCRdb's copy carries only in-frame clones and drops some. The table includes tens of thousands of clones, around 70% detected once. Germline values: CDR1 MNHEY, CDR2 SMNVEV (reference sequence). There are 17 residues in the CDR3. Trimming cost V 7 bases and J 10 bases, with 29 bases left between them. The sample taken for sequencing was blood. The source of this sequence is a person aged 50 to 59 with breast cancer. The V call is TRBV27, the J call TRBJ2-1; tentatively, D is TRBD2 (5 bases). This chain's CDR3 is CASTTTLRGTYNVEQFF. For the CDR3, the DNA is TGTGCCAGCACGACTACCCTTAGAGGCACCTACAATGTAGAGCAGTTCTTC.